The 25 T cell receptor beta chains reported below all come from one sample, sequenced in a study of blood T cells in healthy people across ages. PCR was performed a second time for 7 to 11 cycles using a sample-barcoded 5' primer and a J-beta primer mix. TCRdb fed the 5' RACE reads into MiXCR, producing one record per CDR3 protein. The table shows roughly 640,000 distinct CDR3 sequences, with less than 35% occurring only once. Sequenced sample: blood. These receptors were taken from a woman aged 80 or over in good health.

In this sample, this clonotype turned up many times. V and J are TRBV7-8 and TRBJ1-4; D is undetermined. V lost 1 base to trimming and J lost 13 bases, with 13 bases between them. CDR1 is SGHVS, CDR2 FQNEAQ, per germline. The CDR3 consists of 13 residues. The chain's CDR3 is CASSLGGVQPLFF. Here the CDR3 DNA reads TGTGCCAGCAGCTTAGGGGGAGTCCAACCACTGTTTTTT.

The sample holds many counts of this clonotype. The rearrangement links TRBV20-1 to TRBJ1-4; D possibly corresponds to TRBD1 (5 bases). The germline V gene has CDR1 DFQATT and CDR2 SNEGSKA (reference sequence). The CDR3 extends over 15 amino acids. Trimming removed 1 base at V and 4 bases at J, with 13 bases between. CDR3 coding DNA: TGCAGTGCTAGAGTTCCATCGGGGCTTAATGAAAAACTGTTTTTT. This encodes CSARVPSGLNEKLFF.

This clonotype came up many times. The rearrangement joins TRBV11-1 to TRBJ2-3; D call uncertain. The germline V gene has CDR1 SGHAT and CDR2 FQDESV (reference sequence). V lost 1 base and J lost 3, with 8 bases in between. There are 14 residues in the CDR3. The CDR3 DNA reads TGTGCCAGCAGCTTAGGAGGTACGACAGATACGCAGTATTTT. Protein: CASSLGGTTDTQYF.

The CDR3 is CASSQHGQSSGNTIYF. In DNA form, the CDR3 reads TGTGCCAGCAGCCAACACGGACAGAGCTCTGGAAACACCATATATTTT. The chain employs TRBV3-1 and TRBJ1-3; D might be TRBD1 (6 bases). V was trimmed by 2 bases and J by 0 bases, leaving 11 bases between them. Germline V CDR1 and CDR2: LGHDT, YNNKEL (reference sequence). The CDR3 consists of 16 residues.

This clonotype was recorded at least ten times. The rearrangement links TRBV20-1 to TRBJ2-1, with D unclear. CDR1 DFQATT and CDR2 SNEGSKA come from the germline V gene (reference sequence). The CDR3 is 11 amino acids. Trimming removed 5 bases from V and 8 bases from J, with 10 bases in between. Written as DNA, the CDR3 is TGCAGTGCTGGAGTAGTGGATGAGCAGTTCTTC. Amino acids: CSAGVVDEQFF.

About this clonotype itself: This may arise from a read error, as a much more abundant clone is one base away. The chain links TRBV5-5 to TRBJ1-5, with D maybe TRBD1 (5 bases). The CDR3 consists of 14 residues. The germline gives CDR1 SGHKS, CDR2 YYEKEE (reference sequence). The CDR3: CASSSGQFNRPQHF. The DNA of the CDR3 is TGTGCCAGCAGCTCCGGACAATTCAATCGGCCCCAGCATTTT.

For this clonotype: Mismatch with germline at one junction end may stem from a read error. The rearrangement joins TRBV5-1 to TRBJ2-3; no definite D call. Germline V gene lookup returns CDR1 SGHRS and CDR2 YFSETQ. CDR3 length equals 13 residues. In DNA, the CDR3 is TGCGCCGGCAGCTCCGCTGGCACAGATACGCAGTATTTT. It is translated as CAGSSAGTDTQYF. Full variable domain (missing parts from reference TRBV5-1 and TRBJ2-3): KAGVTQTPRYLIKTRGQQVTLSCSPISGHRSVSWYQQTPGQGLQFLFEYFSETQRNKGNFPGRFSGRQFSNSRSEMNVSTLELGDSALYLCAGSSAGTDTQYFGPGTRLTVL.

A note on this clonotype: One end of the junction fails to match germline, which may point to a read error. The CDR3 here is CVSSSGTDRAANQPQHF. CDR3 in DNA: TGTGTCAGCAGCTCCGGGACTGACAGGGCAGCCAATCAGCCCCAGCATTTT. The chain is built from TRBV7-2 and TRBJ1-5; 7 positions agree with TRBD1. This CDR3 has 17 residues. CDR1 is SGHTA and CDR2 is FQGNSA in the germline V gene.

This clonotype appeared a few times. The gene calls are TRBV6-2 or TRBV6-3 and TRBJ1-1; D remains unclear. This CDR3 spans 12 amino acids. The ends were cut back, 0 bases at V and 11 bases at J, with 10 bases in the middle. Germline CDR1 reads MNHEY; CDR2 reads SVGEGT. CDR3 in DNA: TGTGCCAGCAGTTACTCGATGTTGTGGGCTTTCTTT. The encoded protein is CASSYSMLWAFF.

This clonotype was seen at least ten times. This chain uses TRBV7-9 with TRBJ1-2, with D possibly matching TRBD1 (6 bases). V was cut by 4 bases and J by 1 base, with 10 bases left in between. The CDR3 spans 14 residues. Germline V gene sequence: CDR1 SEHNR, CDR2 FQNEAQ (reference sequence). This CDR3 reads CASSSRTDNYGYTF. CDR3 sequence (DNA): TGTGCCAGCAGCTCTCGGACAGATAACTATGGCTACACCTTC. Combining the CDR3 with reference TRBV7-9 and TRBJ1-2 gives the whole variable domain DTGVSQNPRHKITKRGQNVTFRCDPISEHNRLYWYRQTLGQGPEFLTYFQNEAQLEKSRLLSDRFSAERPKGSFSTLEIQRTEQGDSAMYLCASSSRTDNYGYTFGSGTRLTVV.

In this sample, this clonotype turned up many times. The rearrangement uses TRBV6-5 and TRBJ1-2; 7 nucleotides match TRBD1. Germline assignment: CDR1 MNHEY and CDR2 SVGAGI. The CDR3 contains 15 residues. Losses at the gene ends were 7 bases for V and 6 bases for J; bases not matched to a gene: 14. CDR3 DNA sequence: TGTGCCAGCAAGACCACTTACAGGGGCGGGGATGGCTACACCTTC. This translates into CASKTTYRGGDGYTF.

This clonotype appeared a few times. CDR3 DNA: TGCAGTGCTCGAACTAGACAGCCAGTCTATGGCTACACCTTC. Its translation: CSARTRQPVYGYTF. This chain uses TRBV20-1 with TRBJ1-2; weak D call: TRBD1 (5 bases). Germline V gene sequence: CDR1 DFQATT, CDR2 SNEGSKA (reference sequence). The V end lost 5 bases, the J end lost 4 bases, and 17 bases lay between the germline ends. This CDR3 is 14 amino acids long.

This clonotype has at least ten counts. The rearrangement joins TRBV10-3 to TRBJ1-1; D is uncertain. This CDR3 spans 15 amino acids. With 6 bases removed from V and 1 base from J, the gap between germline ends came to 15 bases. The germline V gene has CDR1 ENHRY and CDR2 SYGVKD. CDR3 DNA sequence: TGTGCCATCAGGGTTTCGGGGAGTGGGAACACTGAAGCTTTCTTT. Protein: CAIRVSGSGNTEAFF.

The chain employs TRBV7-3 and TRBJ2-3; either TRBD1 or TRBD2 may fit D (5 bases each). The V gene lost 11 bases and the J gene lost 3 bases, with 24 bases spanning the gap. CDR1 and CDR2 (germline): SGHTA, FQGTGA. This CDR3 has 16 residues. The CDR3 sequence is CAGKGRQGRWTDTQYF. The CDR3 region has the DNA TGTGCCGGCAAAGGTAGGCAGGGACGGTGGACAGATACGCAGTATTTT.

V gene TRBV20-1 combines with J gene TRBJ2-5; no reliable D call. The germline V gene encodes CDR1 DFQATT and CDR2 SNEGSKA (reference sequence). The CDR3 spans 12 residues. The CDR3: CRGYGVNHEQYF. The CDR3 DNA sequence: TGCAGGGGGTATGGCGTCAACCATGAGCAGTACTTC.

This clonotype was counted a few times. V gene TRBV10-3 combines with J gene TRBJ1-4; D unresolved. Germline CDR1 reads ENHRY; CDR2 reads SYGVKD. This CDR3 comprises 13 residues. The germline V and J ends were trimmed by 10 bases and 0 bases, with 9 bases remaining between them. CDR3 loop: CASAAATNEKLFF. The CDR3 DNA follows: TGTGCCAGCGCGGCCGCAACTAATGAAAAACTGTTTTTT.

In its sample, this clonotype was seen a few times. The chain joins TRBV7-2 to TRBJ1-1; D is perhaps TRBD1 (6 bases). The CDR3 contains 13 residues. CDR1 is SGHTA and CDR2 is FQGNSA in the germline V gene. Trimming removed 3 bases at V and 6 bases at J, with 11 bases between. The CDR3 DNA reads as TGTGCCAGCAGCTTTACGGGGGCCCCTGAAGCTTTCTTT. It is translated as CASSFTGAPEAFF.

This clonotype has at least ten counts. The V call is TRBV6-5, the J call TRBJ2-7; D possibly matches TRBD1 or TRBD2 (5 bases each). Trimming took 4 bases from V and 6 from J, leaving 16 bases between them. Germline-derived CDR1 and CDR2 are MNHEY and SVGAGI. CDR3 size: 14 residues. This chain's CDR3 is CASSLGPPSTEQYF. The CDR3 nucleotides read TGTGCCAGCAGTTTGGGACCCCCCTCCACCGAGCAGTACTTC.

This rearrangement joins TRBV20-1 to TRBJ2-3; tentatively, D is TRBD2 (5 bases). Looked up from germline, CDR1 is DFQATT and CDR2 is SNEGSKA (reference sequence). Between the trimmed V and J ends, which lost 3 bases and 4 bases, there was a span of 14 bases. The CDR3 length is 14 residues. The CDR3 spells CSASILASADTQYF. The CDR3, as DNA: TGCAGTGCTAGCATTCTAGCCTCCGCAGATACGCAGTATTTT.

This clonotype has a handful of counts. This chain uses TRBV7-8 with TRBJ1-1, with TRBD1 as a possible D gene (5 bases). Trimming stripped 7 bases from V and 5 bases from J, with 14 bases between. The germline CDR1 and CDR2 sequences are SGHVS and FQNEAQ. CDR3 size: 13 residues. The CDR3 coding sequence is TGTGCCAGCACCCTTTCGGGGCGAACTGAAGCTTTCTTT. It yields the protein CASTLSGRTEAFF.

Comment on this clonotype: Germline and junction disagree at one end, which may indicate a read error. The V and J genes are TRBV6-2 or TRBV6-3 and TRBJ1-6; 10 nucleotides match TRBD1. Germline CDR1 and CDR2: MNHEY and SVGEGT. The CDR3 has 13 amino acids. The CDR3 nucleotides read TGTACCAGCAGGGACAGGGGAGGATCACCCCTCCACTTT. It encodes CTSRDRGGSPLHF.

This clonotype was observed at least ten times. The chain recombines TRBV6-1 with TRBJ2-7; 9 bases map to TRBD1. Germline V gene sequence: CDR1 MNHNS, CDR2 SASEGT. V shed 6 bases, J shed 3 bases, and the junction held 9 bases outside the gene matches. The CDR3 sequence is 15 residues long. DNA of the CDR3: TGTGCCAGCAGGCTAGGGGGGACAGGGTACTACGAGCAGTACTTC. Residues: CASRLGGTGYYEQYF.

As concerns this clonotype: Mismatch with germline at one junction end may stem from a read error. The chain is built from TRBV4-2 and TRBJ1-5; 7 nucleotides agree with TRBD1. Germline lookup yields CDR1 LGHNA and CDR2 YNFKEQ. The CDR3 is 16 amino acids. Here the CDR3 reads CANSQSWQGGGQPQHF. CDR3 nucleotide sequence: TGTGCCAACAGCCAAAGTTGGCAGGGGGGAGGACAGCCCCAGCATTTT.

V usage is TRBV5-1 and J usage is TRBJ2-5, with D uncertain. The CDR3 spans 13 residues. Germline CDR1 is SGHRS and CDR2 is YFSETQ. V lost 0 bases and J lost 5, with 8 bases in between. CDR3 in DNA: TGCGCCAGCAGCTTGGTGTCCCCGGAGACCCAGTACTTC. It codes for CASSLVSPETQYF.

The gene calls are TRBV6-2 or TRBV6-3 and TRBJ2-7, with TRBD1 matching 7 bases. CDR3 length equals 14 residues. Unmatched junction bases numbered 7, after V lost 8 bases and J lost 0 bases. Germline V gene data show CDR1 as MNHEY and CDR2 as SVGEGT. As DNA, the CDR3 is TGTGCCAGCCGCATCCGGGACAGCTCCTACGAGCAGTACTTC. Its protein is CASRIRDSSYEQYF.